This T cell receptor beta chain was observed in a study of CD8 T cells in ankylosing spondylitis. The study's findings and limits: Seven to nine highly homologous variants made up a TCR beta motif that seemed to typify ankylosing spondylitis blood. Disease-linked clones bore a CD8+ phenotype and were relatively rare in peripheral blood. The clones that were linked to disease were reported to be significantly enriched in matched synovial fluid samples from ankylosing spondylitis patients.

The CDR3 contains 15 residues. Germline loops: CDR1 SEHNR, CDR2 FQNEAQ (reference sequence). V was shortened by 4 bases and J by 0 bases, with 12 bases between the two germline ends. MiXCR was run by TCRdb on the 5' RACE reads, yielding one entry per CDR3 protein. The data contain 400,000 to 450,000 distinct CDR3 sequences, under 20% of them singletons. This clonotype was seen a handful of times. No antigen is known for it. The clonotype originates from a male donor with ankylosing spondylitis. The sample taken for sequencing was blood, either unsorted or a sorted T cell fraction (not recorded which). The chain combines TRBV7-9 with TRBJ1-1; D call uncertain. In DNA, the CDR3 is TGTGCCAGCAGCTCCCCGGGAGGTTTGAACACTGAAGCTTTCTTT. Translation gives CASSSPGGLNTEAFF.